This record covers a single T cell receptor beta chain. Study processing details: Researchers report that nucleated cell counts were estimated from reference gene primer amplification. Libraries were prepared by immunoSEQ multiplex PCR; TCRdb keeps only in-frame clonotypes and omits some of them. V and J calls and clone size follow that table, whereas D and trimming were derived from the DNA. Here the sample spans 300,000 to 400,000 clones, about 86% being singletons. CDR1 is SGHNT, CDR2 YENEEA, per germline. The CDR3 is 14 amino acids. V lost 5 bases, J lost 2 bases, and 13 bases lay in between. This entry belongs to a study of blood T cell repertoires in COVID-19.

V usage is TRBV11-3 and J usage is TRBJ2-7; D gene ambiguous. Material: PBMCs or T cells enriched from blood (not recorded which). This TCR came from a woman aged 40 to 49 with acute COVID-19. The CDR3 is CASSPNTNPYEQYF. CDR3 in DNA: TGTGCCAGCAGCCCCAACACCAATCCCTACGAGCAGTACTTC.